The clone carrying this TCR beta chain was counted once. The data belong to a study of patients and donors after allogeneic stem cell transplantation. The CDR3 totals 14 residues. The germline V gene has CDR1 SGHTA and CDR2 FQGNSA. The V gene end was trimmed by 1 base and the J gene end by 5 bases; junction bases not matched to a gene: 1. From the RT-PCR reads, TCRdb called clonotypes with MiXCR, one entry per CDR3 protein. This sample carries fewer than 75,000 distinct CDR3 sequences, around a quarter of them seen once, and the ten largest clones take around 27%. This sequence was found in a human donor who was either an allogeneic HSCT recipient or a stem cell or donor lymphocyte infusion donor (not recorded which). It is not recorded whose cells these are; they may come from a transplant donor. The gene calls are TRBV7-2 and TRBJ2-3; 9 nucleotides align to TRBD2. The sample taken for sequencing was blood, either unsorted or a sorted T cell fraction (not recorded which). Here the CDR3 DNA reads TGTGCCAGCAGCTTAGTAGCGGGGGAAGATACGCAGTATTTT. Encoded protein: CASSLVAGEDTQYF.